This T cell receptor beta chain stems from a study of CXCR3-negative and CXCR3-positive naive CD8 T cells. Points from the study as a whole: The TRB CDR3s that CXCR3-positive naive cells carried were more hydrophobic than those of CXCR3-negative naive cells. For memory CD8+ cells diversity was much lower, but both naive subsets had comparably high diversity.

The libraries of TRB cDNA were constructed through 5' RACE using UMI labels. For each CDR3 protein, TCRdb gives one entry from its re-call of the 5' RACE reads, without DNA. The listing contains some 140,000 distinct CDR3 sequences. Of note for this clonotype: Its target is unknown.

Within the CD8+ T cell compartment, naive cells were CD45RO-CCR7+CD27+CD95-. Input material: naive CXCR3+ CD8+ T cells from blood. Subset here: CD45RO-CCR7+CD27+CD95- naive CD8+ T cells expressing CXCR3 (TNR3+). This receptor was obtained from a human donor in good health. Some clones in this sample may be carry-over from other donors' samples.

The CDR3 here is CASRQLGGEQFF. The chain is built from TRBV19 and TRBJ2-1; TCRdb's D call of TRBD1 is untestable without DNA. The CDR3 sequence is 12 residues long. Germline loops: CDR1 LNHDA, CDR2 SQIVND (reference sequence).